A selection of T cell receptor beta chains follows, all from one sample in a study of Ad26.COV2.S vaccination and SARS-CoV-2 variants. Only in-frame clones appear in the TCRdb table, and some are missing; sequencing was by immunoSEQ multiplex PCR. Here the sample spans 300,000 to 400,000 clones, 65% to 90% being singletons. Sequences were derived from peripheral blood, sampled in a trial of Ad26.COV2.S vaccine versus placebo. All receptors derive from a person aged 18-65 years who received the Ad26.COV2.S COVID-19 vaccine or a placebo. Each CDR3 is given with its conserved first and last residue. The D gene is left open where the match is weak. Some rows have no size entry. The others give once, few or many, or a class for an expanded clone.

>TRBJ1-1|TRBV19|NA|NA
CASSDGGWSTEAFF
TGTGCCAGTAGTGATGGGGGATGGAGCACTGAAGCTTTCTTT
>TRBJ1-1|TRBV18|TRBD1|NA
CASSPRTGGGNTEAFF
TGTGCCAGCTCACCCCGGACAGGGGGCGGGAACACTGAAGCTTTCTTT
>TRBJ2-1|TRBV21-1|NA|NA
CASSGSGSEYNEQFF
TGTGCCAGCAGTGGTAGCGGGAGTGAGTACAATGAGCAGTTCTTC
>TRBJ2-3|TRBV7-2|NA|NA
CASSLRQGTDTQYF
TGTGCCAGCAGCTTAAGGCAGGGCACAGATACGCAGTATTTT
>TRBJ2-2|TRBV11-2|TRBD1|NA
CASSLRGKGDRRAGELFF
TGTGCCAGCAGCTTAAGGGGGAAGGGGGACAGGAGAGCCGGGGAGCTGTTTTTT
>TRBJ1-3|TRBV29-1|TRBD1|NA
CSVRTGLSVGPGNTIYF
TGCAGCGTCCGGACAGGGTTAAGCGTAGGGCCTGGAAACACCATATATTTT
>TRBJ2-7|TRBV28|TRBD2|NA
CASSSPKTSGRDDEQYF
TGTGCCAGCAGTTCCCCGAAGACTAGCGGGAGGGACGACGAGCAGTACTTC
>TRBJ2-5|TRBV19|NA|NA
CASSPSGQQETQYF
TGTGCCAGTAGTCCCTCTGGACAGCAAGAGACCCAGTACTTC
>TRBJ2-5|TRBV7-6|TRBD2|NA
CASSSMTSGGARETQYF
TGTGCCAGCAGCTCCATGACTAGCGGGGGGGCCCGGGAGACCCAGTACTTC
>TRBJ2-1|TRBV2|NA|NA
CASSEFPLVNEQFF
TGTGCCAGCAGTGAGTTCCCACTAGTCAATGAGCAGTTCTTC
>TRBJ1-6|TRBV4-1|NA|NA
CASSQGGGQRSPLHF
TGCGCCAGCAGCCAAGGGGGGGGACAACGCTCACCCCTCCACTTT
>TRBJ2-1|TRBV9|NA|NA
CASSVAKTSRTQFF
TGTGCCAGCAGCGTAGCTAAAACTAGCAGAACGCAGTTCTTC
>TRBJ1-2|TRBV25-1|TRBD1|NA
CASSEYGDSAYTF
TGTGCCAGCAGTGAATATGGGGACAGCGCCTACACCTTC
>TRBJ1-2|TRBV6-2/TRBV6-3|NA|NA
CASSPALSGYTF
TGTGCCAGCAGTCCCGCCCTCTCTGGCTACACCTTC
>TRBJ1-1|TRBV6-5|TRBD1|NA
CASSNGQGLNTEAFF
TGTGCCAGCAGTAACGGACAGGGGTTGAACACTGAAGCTTTCTTT
>TRBJ2-5|TRBV4-3|NA|NA
CASSQGERPGRETQYF
TGCGCCAGCAGCCAAGGCGAACGTCCCGGACGAGAGACCCAGTACTTC
>TRBJ2-1|TRBV2|NA|NA
CASVSGVSYNEQFF
TGTGCCAGCGTTTCCGGGGTCTCCTACAATGAGCAGTTCTTC
>TRBJ2-7|TRBV7-2|TRBD1|few
CASSLAGQRSYEQYF
TGTGCCAGCAGCTTAGCGGGACAGCGATCCTACGAGCAGTACTTC
>TRBJ1-2|TRBV29-1|NA|NA
CSDKTANYGYTF
TGCAGCGACAAGACAGCCAACTATGGCTACACCTTC
>TRBJ2-7|TRBV10-3|NA|many
CAISEPGSSSSYEQYF
TGTGCCATCAGTGAGCCCGGGAGCTCCAGCTCCTACGAGCAGTACTTC
>TRBJ1-3|TRBV9|NA|NA
CASSPWTASSGNTIYF
TGTGCCAGCAGCCCATGGACGGCAAGCTCTGGAAACACCATATATTTT
>TRBJ2-3|TRBV24-1|TRBD1|NA
CATSDLPRQGSGDTQYF
TGTGCCACCAGTGATTTGCCCAGACAGGGCTCGGGAGATACGCAGTATTTT
>TRBJ1-2|TRBV28|TRBD1|NA
CASSLLTGGSNGYTF
TGTGCCAGCAGTTTATTGACAGGGGGAAGTAATGGCTACACCTTC
>TRBJ1-4|TRBV16|NA|few
CASSPRGDPNEKLFF
TGTGCCAGCAGCCCCCGGGGAGACCCTAATGAAAAACTGTTTTTT
>TRBJ2-5|TRBV29-1|NA|NA
CSHLGETQYF
TGCAGCCATCTCGGGGAGACCCAGTACTTC
>TRBJ2-6|TRBV5-1|NA|once
CASSQTTPGVGSGANVLTF
TGCGCCAGCAGCCAAACTACACCGGGGGTAGGCTCTGGGGCCAACGTCCTGACTTTC
>TRBJ1-2|TRBV2|NA|NA
CASSVGRESPYHYGYTF
TGTGCCAGCAGTGTGGGCAGGGAGTCCCCTTACCACTATGGCTACACCTTC
>TRBJ2-5|TRBV6-2/TRBV6-3|TRBD2|NA
CASSPSLWTSGRPQETQYF
TGTGCCAGCAGCCCCTCCCTTTGGACTAGCGGGAGGCCTCAAGAGACCCAGTACTTC
>TRBJ1-1|TRBV7-8|NA|NA
CASSLAGHLEAFF
TGTGCCAGCAGCTTAGCGGGACACCTTGAAGCTTTCTTT
>TRBJ2-1|TRBV29-1|NA|few
CSARPQGTQGEQFF
TGCAGCGCCAGACCTCAGGGGACCCAGGGTGAGCAGTTCTTC
>TRBJ2-7|TRBV4-2|TRBD1|few
CASSQGTGSVGEQYF
TGTGCCAGCAGCCAAGGGACAGGGTCGGTCGGTGAGCAGTACTTC
>TRBJ2-1|TRBV10-2|TRBD2|few
CASSGELAGGRSYNEQFF
TGCGCCAGCAGTGGGGAACTAGCGGGGGGGCGATCCTACAATGAGCAGTTCTTC
>TRBJ2-2|TRBV7-2|NA|NA
CASSSGRDRELFF
TGTGCCAGCAGCTCCGGACGGGATCGGGAGCTGTTTTTT
>TRBJ2-1|TRBV20-1|NA|few
CSAREQAEQFF
TGCAGTGCTAGGGAGCAGGCTGAGCAGTTCTTC
>TRBJ2-7|TRBV6-5|NA|NA
CASSYSTSGPYEQYF
TGTGCCAGCAGTTACTCGACTTCCGGACCCTACGAGCAGTACTTC
>TRBJ2-1|TRBV11-2|NA|NA
CATRHGRVVYNEQFF
TGTGCCACCCGGCATGGCAGGGTGGTTTACAATGAGCAGTTCTTC
>TRBJ2-1|TRBV6-1|TRBD2|NA
CASSEGTRGLDEQFF
TGTGCCAGCAGTGAAGGGACTAGAGGCTTAGATGAGCAGTTCTTC
>TRBJ2-1|TRBV13|TRBD1|NA
CASSLGQTYNEQFF
TGTGCCAGCAGCTTGGGACAGACCTACAATGAGCAGTTCTTC
>TRBJ1-2|TRBV9|NA|NA
CASSVDRVAYGYTF
TGTGCCAGCAGCGTAGACAGGGTGGCTTATGGCTACACCTTC
>TRBJ1-2|TRBV5-1|NA|NA
CASSLAQGTIGYTF
TGCGCCAGCAGCTTGGCACAGGGTACTATTGGCTACACCTTC
>TRBJ2-7|TRBV2|NA|few
CASRETTEISYEQYF
TGTGCCAGCAGGGAAACGACAGAGATTTCCTACGAGCAGTACTTC
>TRBJ1-5|TRBV12-5|NA|once
CASGFYGRYNQPQHF
TGTGCTAGTGGTTTCTACGGCAGATACAATCAGCCCCAGCATTTT
>TRBJ1-2|TRBV27|NA|NA
CASSAGSSRGGYTF
TGTGCCAGCAGTGCGGGGTCATCTAGGGGTGGCTACACCTTC
>TRBJ2-1|TRBV27|TRBD1|NA
CASSRRTGAHEQFF
TGTGCCAGCAGTCGACGGACAGGGGCACATGAGCAGTTCTTC
>TRBJ2-6|TRBV24-1|NA|NA
CATSEPTQANVLTF
TGTGCCACCAGTGAGCCTACCCAAGCCAACGTCCTGACTTTC
>TRBJ2-5|TRBV5-5|NA|NA
CASSQDGTQTQYF
TGTGCCAGCAGCCAGGACGGTACGCAGACCCAGTACTTC
>TRBJ1-1|TRBV19|NA|NA
CASIQRGIQAEAFF
TGTGCCAGTATCCAACGGGGGATTCAAGCTGAAGCTTTCTTT
>TRBJ2-2|TRBV9|NA|NA
CASSVAGENTGELFF
TGTGCCAGCAGCGTAGCGGGGGAGAACACCGGGGAGCTGTTTTTT
>TRBJ1-5|TRBV7-2|NA|NA
CASSFQGGNQPQHF
TGTGCCAGCAGTTTTCAGGGTGGCAATCAGCCCCAGCATTTT
>TRBJ2-5|TRBV7-9|NA|NA
CASSPETGQETQYF
TGTGCCAGCAGCCCTGAGACAGGTCAAGAGACCCAGTACTTC
>TRBJ2-7|TRBV7-2|NA|NA
CASSTSHLRDYEQYF
TGTGCCAGCAGCACCTCCCACTTGCGGGACTACGAGCAGTACTTC
>TRBJ2-3|TRBV5-1|NA|NA
CASSLVGRGPDTQYF
TGCGCCAGCAGCTTGGTTGGCAGGGGCCCAGATACGCAGTATTTT